A single sample gave rise to the 28 T cell receptor beta chains below, sequenced in a study of blood T cell repertoires in COVID-19. TCRdb's copy holds only in-frame clones and misses some; the assay was immunoSEQ multiplex PCR. The sample includes 230,000 or so clones, 86% of them seen just once. Source material: PBMCs or T cells enriched from blood (not recorded which). The receptor set was obtained from a woman in her thirties or forties with acute COVID-19.

Only a few counts were recorded for this clone. The chain has TRBV18 and TRBJ1-3, with no clear D. Germline loops: CDR1 KGHSH, CDR2 LQKENI. Deletions cut 3 bases from V and 0 bases from J, with 12 bases between. This CDR3 is built from 16 residues. CDR3 DNA sequence: TGTGCCAGCTCACCGGGCATGGGAGTCTCTGGAAACACCATATATTTT. Translated, it gives CASSPGMGVSGNTIYF.

The chain joins TRBV11-3 to TRBJ1-1; D call uncertain. The CDR3 extends over 13 amino acids. In germline, CDR1 is SGHNT, CDR2 YENEEA. V lost 0 bases, J lost 11 bases, and 13 bases lay in between. The chain's CDR3 is CASSLEVQGRAFF. In nucleotides, the CDR3 is TGTGCCAGCAGCTTAGAGGTACAAGGCAGGGCTTTCTTT.

V is TRBV4-2 and J is TRBJ1-2; no clear D gene. CDR3 length equals 15 residues. V was cut by 1 base and J by 2 bases, with 11 bases left in between. Germline values: CDR1 LGHNA, CDR2 YNFKEQ. The CDR3 loop is CASSQAIGGNYGYTF. The CDR3 DNA is TGTGCCAGCAGCCAAGCTATCGGAGGGAACTATGGCTACACCTTC.

The V gene is TRBV4-3, the J gene TRBJ1-2; 7 bases match TRBD1. J gave up 10 bases and V 4 bases, and 12 bases lay outside the gene matches. Germline loops: CDR1 LGHNA, CDR2 YSLEER. There are 14 residues in the CDR3. CDR3 residues: CASSPTVDRDLYTF. The CDR3 DNA follows: TGCGCCAGCAGCCCCACCGTCGACAGGGACCTCTACACCTTC.

The V and J genes are TRBV5-6 and TRBJ1-6, with 9 bases identical to TRBD1. In germline, CDR1 is SGHDT, CDR2 YYEEEE. This CDR3 has 17 amino acids. Trimming at V came to 4 bases and at J to 7 bases, leaving 12 bases not matched to a gene. CDR3 protein: CASSLLVRDRDNSPLHF. The CDR3 nucleotides read TGTGCCAGCAGCCTCTTAGTCCGGGACAGGGACAATTCACCCCTCCACTTT. Full variable domain (remainder filled in from reference TRBV5-6 and TRBJ1-6): DAGVTQSPTHLIKTRGQQVTLRCSPKSGHDTVSWYQQALGQGPQFIFQYYEEEERQRGNFPDRFSGHQFPNYSSELNVNALLLGDSALYLCASSLLVRDRDNSPLHFGNGTRLTVT.

V usage is TRBV6-5 and J usage is TRBJ1-5; possibly TRBD1 for D (6 bases). CDR1 and CDR2 from the germline V gene are MNHEY and SVGAGI. Trimming removed 2 bases at V and 7 bases at J, with 12 bases between. The CDR3 has 14 amino acids. In DNA, the CDR3 is TGTGCCAGCAGTTACAACAGGGAGGGCCAGCCCCAGCATTTT. It yields the protein CASSYNREGQPQHF.

J is TRBJ1-1 and V is TRBV7-6, with D possibly being TRBD1 (6 bases). The CDR3 consists of 16 residues. V was trimmed by 2 bases and J by 3 bases, leaving 16 bases between them. Germline V gene data show CDR1 as SGHVS and CDR2 as FNYEAQ. CDR3 in DNA: TGTGCCAGCAGCTTAAGGGACGGACAGTCGGACACTGAAGCTTTCTTT. Translated, it gives CASSLRDGQSDTEAFF.

The V and J genes are TRBV5-6 and TRBJ1-1; the D is unclear. CDR3 length equals 12 residues. Germline loops: CDR1 SGHDT, CDR2 YYEEEE. The V end lost 1 base, the J end lost 8 bases, and 9 bases lay between the germline ends. The CDR3 bases are TGTGCCAGCAGCTTGCTAGGTAAAGAAGCTTTCTTT. It translates to CASSLLGKEAFF.

The rearrangement links TRBV19 to TRBJ2-1, with TRBD2 matching over 10 bases. CDR1 and CDR2 from the germline V gene are LNHDA and SQIVND (reference sequence). V dropped 3 bases and J dropped 7; count of bases not matched to a gene: 15. CDR3 length: 18 amino acids. The CDR3 is CASSILLRGERGGNEQFF. The CDR3 nucleotides are TGTGCCAGTAGTATCCTCCTACGAGGCGAGCGGGGGGGGAATGAGCAGTTCTTC.

This clone turned up a few times. The gene calls are TRBV19 and TRBJ1-5; 7 nucleotides match TRBD1. CDR3 length: 15 residues. V trimming: 4 bases; J trimming: 2 bases; junction bases outside the gene matches: 5. Germline V gene lookup returns CDR1 LNHDA and CDR2 SQIVND (reference sequence). In DNA form, the CDR3 reads TGTGCCAGTAGTAGCCAGGGGGGCGGCAATCAGCCCCAGCATTTT. This codes for CASSSQGGGNQPQHF.

This rearrangement joins TRBV5-1 to TRBJ2-1, with 10 nucleotides matching TRBD1. V lost 7 bases and J lost 8; bases outside the gene matches: 9. This CDR3 has 14 residues. Germline assignment: CDR1 SGHRS and CDR2 YFSETQ. CDR3 sequence (DNA): TGCGCCAGCTCAGGGGGACAGGGGATCGATGAGCAGTTCTTC. Its protein product is CASSGGQGIDEQFF.

V usage is TRBV7-3 and J usage is TRBJ2-1; 10 bases line up with TRBD2. The CDR3 length is 18 residues. CDR1 is SGHTA and CDR2 is FQGTGA in the germline V gene. Trimming cost V 0 bases and J 4 bases; bases outside gene matches: 9. Written as DNA, the CDR3 is TGTGCCAGCAGCTTAACCCCGATAGCGGGGGGCCCGTACAATGAGCAGTTCTTC. Protein product: CASSLTPIAGGPYNEQFF.

V gene TRBV19 combines with J gene TRBJ1-6; D not resolved. The CDR3 length is 16 residues. Deletions cut 4 bases from V and 0 bases from J, with 10 bases between. Germline CDR1 reads LNHDA; CDR2 reads SQIVND (reference sequence). The CDR3 loop is CASSTRWSSYNSPLHF. In nucleotides, the CDR3 is TGTGCCAGTAGTACCCGTTGGAGCTCCTATAATTCACCCCTCCACTTT.

The gene calls are TRBV5-1 and TRBJ1-1; D is undetermined. Germline-derived CDR1 and CDR2 are SGHRS and YFSETQ. CDR3 length: 14 residues. The germline V and J ends were trimmed by 0 bases and 4 bases, with 10 bases remaining between them. CDR3 sequence (DNA): TGCGCCAGCAGCTTGGCGGGGTACGGCACTGAAGCTTTCTTT. It specifies CASSLAGYGTEAFF.

The chain joins TRBV19 to TRBJ1-2, with D perhaps TRBD1 (6 bases). The CDR3 has 15 residues. Trimming left V 7 bases short and J 3 bases short, with 18 bases between. CDR1 and CDR2 from the germline V gene are LNHDA and SQIVND (reference sequence). This CDR3 reads CASNPSRGGYYGYTF. CDR3 sequence (DNA): TGTGCCAGTAACCCGTCCCGGGGGGGCTACTATGGCTACACCTTC.

This chain connects TRBV19 to TRBJ1-5; 12 bases line up with TRBD1. The CDR3 loop spans 18 amino acids. CDR1 and CDR2 (germline): LNHDA, SQIVND (reference sequence). Unmatched junction bases numbered 14, after V lost 9 bases and J lost 2 bases. In nucleotides, the CDR3 is TGTGCCAGCAGCCAAATGGGACAGGGGGCGGGGGGCAATCAGCCCCAGCATTTT. Its translation: CASSQMGQGAGGNQPQHF.

About this clone itself: Additional DNA sequences in this sample encode the identical CDR3. The chain is built from TRBV9 and TRBJ1-6; 8 nucleotides align to TRBD1. This CDR3 has 15 residues. Unmatched junction bases numbered 3, after V lost 2 bases and J lost 5 bases. Germline lookup yields CDR1 SGDLS and CDR2 YYNGEE. DNA of the CDR3: TGTGCCAGCAGCGTCGGACAGGGTAATAATTCACCCCTCCACTTT. It specifies CASSVGQGNNSPLHF. The whole variable domain, remainder taken from reference TRBV9 and TRBJ1-6, is DSGVTQTPKHLITATGQRVTLRCSPRSGDLSVYWYQQSLDQGLQFLIQYYNGEERAKGNILERFSAQQFPDLHSELNLSSLELGDSALYFCASSVGQGNNSPLHFGNGTRLTVT.

The J gene is TRBJ1-2, the V gene TRBV18, with 12 bases lining up with TRBD1. Germline trimming cut 5 bases from V and 7 bases from J; bases unmatched to any gene: 8. The CDR3 runs 15 residues. The germline gives CDR1 KGHSH, CDR2 LQKENI. This chain's CDR3 is CASSFAGQGAGGYTF. CDR3 bases: TGTGCCAGCTCATTCGCGGGACAGGGGGCTGGTGGCTACACCTTC.

This rearrangement joins TRBV30 to TRBJ2-7, with D perhaps TRBD2 (5 bases). Germline V lookup: CDR1 GTSNPN, CDR2 SVGIG (reference sequence). The CDR3 has 12 residues. Trimming took 2 bases from V and 4 from J, leaving 9 bases between them. The CDR3 here is CAWSQTGYEQYV. The CDR3 bases are TGTGCCTGGAGTCAGACGGGATACGAGCAGTACGTC.

The rearrangement joins TRBV6-6 to TRBJ2-7, with TRBD1 matching over 10 bases. V lost 6 bases to trimming and J lost 6 bases; unmatched junction nucleotides: 8. The CDR3 is 14 amino acids. Germline V gene lookup returns CDR1 MNHNY and CDR2 SVGAGI (reference sequence). This CDR3 is CASRPGQGHGEQYF. The DNA of the CDR3 is TGTGCCAGCAGACCGGGACAGGGGCATGGCGAGCAGTACTTC.

CDR3 coding DNA: TGCGCCAGCAGCGCGGGGGGGGTCGAGGATACGCAGTATTTT. Its translation: CASSAGGVEDTQYF. The genes are TRBV5-1 and TRBJ2-3, with 9 bases aligning to TRBD2. Looked up from germline, CDR1 is SGHRS and CDR2 is YFSETQ. The junction had 6 bases not matched to a gene; V was cut back by 4 bases and J by 6 bases. This CDR3 is built from 14 residues.

This clone was seen more than once but under ten times. The chain couples TRBV29-1 to TRBJ1-4; the match to TRBD1 covers 8 bases. Germline V CDR1 and CDR2: SQVTM, ANQGSEA. The CDR3 runs to 11 residues. With V trimmed by 4 bases and J by 14 bases, 6 bases remained unmatched. CDR3 sequence reads: CSVGMRDRLFF. CDR3 coding DNA: TGCAGCGTTGGGATGAGGGACAGGCTGTTTTTT.

This chain links TRBV7-8 with TRBJ1-4; D call uncertain. Germline V gives CDR1 SGHVS, CDR2 FQNEAQ. The CDR3 runs to 15 residues. The V end was cut by 6 bases, the J end by 1 base, with 12 bases between. DNA of the CDR3: TGTGCCAGCAGTTTTAGTGGGAGAACTAATGAAAAACTGTTTTTT. Encoded protein: CASSFSGRTNEKLFF.

The J gene is TRBJ2-1, the V gene TRBV11-1, with 10 nucleotides matching TRBD2. In germline, CDR1 is SGHAT, CDR2 FQDESV (reference sequence). After removal of 5 bases from V and 1 base from J, the junction contained 5 bases not matched to a gene. The CDR3 has 16 residues. The CDR3 loop is CASSLRLAGSYNEQFF. In DNA form, the CDR3 reads TGTGCCAGCAGCCTAAGACTAGCGGGTTCCTACAATGAGCAGTTCTTC.

The chain uses TRBV7-8 and TRBJ1-5; TRBD1 aligns across 7 bases. Trimming at V came to 5 bases and at J to 9 bases, leaving 16 bases not matched to a gene. Looked up from germline, CDR1 is SGHVS and CDR2 is FQNEAQ. CDR3 size: 16 residues. The CDR3 sequence is CASSLDRVRYQRPQHF. Here the CDR3 DNA reads TGTGCCAGCAGCCTCGACAGGGTTAGGTATCAGCGGCCCCAGCATTTT.

The V gene is TRBV7-9, the J gene TRBJ1-4; 9 nucleotides line up with TRBD1. The CDR3 contains 14 residues. Germline CDR1 SEHNR, CDR2 FQNEAQ (reference sequence). The V gene end was trimmed by 1 base and the J gene end by 8 bases; junction bases not matched to a gene: 2. For the CDR3, the DNA is TGTGCCAGCAGCTTAGTCGGACAGGGGGAAAAACTGTTTTTT. It yields the protein CASSLVGQGEKLFF.

The chain uses TRBV19 and TRBJ1-5; a weak D match, TRBD1 (6 bases). This CDR3 is built from 15 residues. CDR1 is LNHDA and CDR2 is SQIVND in the germline V gene (reference sequence). The ends were cut back, 5 bases at V and 4 bases at J, with 15 bases in the middle. The DNA for the CDR3 is TGTGCCAGTAGTCTCCAGGACAGAGTAAATCAGCCCCAGCATTTT. Translating gives CASSLQDRVNQPQHF.

This clone was seen a single time. The chain employs TRBV12-3 or TRBV12-4 and TRBJ1-1; D gene unclear. The CDR3 totals 13 residues. The germline V and J ends were trimmed by 8 bases and 1 base, with 11 bases remaining between them. CDR3: CASSSLANTEAFF. In DNA form, the CDR3 reads TGTGCCAGCTCATCCTTAGCGAACACTGAAGCTTTCTTT.